Following are 19 T cell receptor beta chains from one sample sequenced in a study of technical replicates of blood from four donors. Sequencing used immunoSEQ multiplex PCR; TCRdb keeps in-frame clones, though not all of them. Of around 95,000 clones in the sample, approximately 94% were seen once. The sequenced sample consisted of T cells isolated from PBMCs. The source of these receptors is a human donor in good health.

This clone turned up a few times. The V and J genes are TRBV20-1 and TRBJ2-5, with D possibly being TRBD2 (6 bases). Per germline, CDR1 DFQATT and CDR2 SNEGSKA (reference sequence). V lost 5 bases and J 7 bases, leaving 11 bases between the germline ends. The CDR3 runs 11 residues. The CDR3 nucleotides read TGCAGTGCTTGGGACTGGGGGACCCAGTACTTC. Amino acid sequence: CSAWDWGTQYF.

The CDR3 loop reads CASSLEGDEQYF. The CDR3 DNA is TGCGCCAGCAGCTTGGAAGGGGACGAGCAGTACTTC. The chain recombines TRBV5-1 with TRBJ2-7; tentatively, D is TRBD1 (5 bases). CDR1 is SGHRS and CDR2 is YFSETQ in the germline V gene. This CDR3 is 12 amino acids long. Trimming shortened V by 0 bases and J by 5 bases, and 6 bases separated the two germline ends. Complete variable domain (other parts from reference TRBV5-1 and TRBJ2-7): KAGVTQTPRYLIKTRGQQVTLSCSPISGHRSVSWYQQTPGQGLQFLFEYFSETQRNKGNFPGRFSGRQFSNSRSEMNVSTLELGDSALYLCASSLEGDEQYFGPGTRLTVT.

V usage is TRBV15 and J usage is TRBJ1-1; D not resolved. There are 11 residues in the CDR3. Between the trimmed V and J ends, which lost 5 bases and 4 bases, there was a span of 5 bases. Germline CDR1 is LNHNV and CDR2 is YYDKDF (reference sequence). The CDR3 coding sequence is TGTGCCACCAGCCGGGGCACTGAAGCTTTCTTT. Translation gives CATSRGTEAFF. Filled out from reference TRBV15 and TRBJ1-1, the complete variable domain reads DAMVIQNPRYQVTQFGKPVTLSCSQTLNHNVMYWYQQKSSQAPKLLFHYYDKDFNNEADTPDNFQSRRPNTSFCFLDIRSPGLGDTAMYLCATSRGTEAFFGQGTRLTVV.

This chain connects TRBV6-5 to TRBJ2-7; D unclear. The V and J ends lost 2 bases and 5 bases respectively, with 7 bases between them. This CDR3 is built from 12 residues. Germline assignment: CDR1 MNHEY and CDR2 SVGAGI. CDR3 bases: TGTGCCAGCAGTTACGCTGACAACGAGCAGTACTTC. This translates into CASSYADNEQYF.

The V gene is TRBV5-1, the J gene TRBJ1-1; D might be TRBD1 (5 bases). Germline CDR1 reads SGHRS; CDR2 reads YFSETQ. V was trimmed by 4 bases and J by 3 bases, leaving 16 bases between them. The CDR3 length is 15 residues. The CDR3 sequence: CASSPYSDSYTEAFF. CDR3 DNA: TGCGCCAGCAGCCCGTACAGCGACAGCTACACTGAAGCTTTCTTT.

The chain's CDR3 is CASRPSQGALRYTF. The CDR3 DNA reads as TGTGCCAGCAGACCCTCTCAGGGGGCGTTGCGCTACACCTTC. The rearrangement links TRBV5-5 to TRBJ1-2; 8 bases agree with TRBD1. Germline V gives CDR1 SGHKS, CDR2 YYEKEE (reference sequence). V gave up 5 bases and J gave up 9 bases; unmatched junction bases: 12. The CDR3 spans 14 residues.

This chain joins TRBV5-1 and TRBJ2-5, with 8 bases lining up with TRBD1. In germline, CDR1 is SGHRS, CDR2 YFSETQ. Trimming took 0 bases from V and 1 from J; bases not matched to a gene: 5. The CDR3 is 16 residues long. The CDR3 loop is CASSLVGTGVQETQYF. CDR3 coding DNA: TGCGCCAGCAGCTTGGTCGGGACAGGAGTCCAAGAGACCCAGTACTTC.

V is TRBV7-6 and J is TRBJ2-5, with TRBD1 matching over 9 bases. This CDR3 spans 15 amino acids. From germline, CDR1 is SGHVS and CDR2 FNYEAQ. The V gene end was trimmed by 1 base and the J gene end by 5 bases; junction bases not matched to a gene: 5. CDR3 DNA sequence: TGTGCCAGCAGCTTAGTACAGGGGGCTGGTGAGACCCAGTACTTC. Translation: CASSLVQGAGETQYF. The full variable domain, completed using reference TRBV7-6 and TRBJ2-5, is GAGVSQSPRYKVTKRGQDVALRCDPISGHVSLYWYRQALGQGPEFLTYFNYEAQQDKSGLPNDRFSAERPEGSISTLTIQRTEQRDSAMYRCASSLVQGAGETQYFGPGTRLLVL.

The V call is TRBV11-2, the J call TRBJ1-1; no clear D gene. Germline CDR1 SGHAT, CDR2 FQNNGV. This CDR3 contains 12 residues. V lost 3 bases, J lost 8 bases, and 10 bases lay in between. CDR3 amino acids: CASSLAPGEAFF. CDR3 sequence (DNA): TGTGCCAGCAGCTTGGCGCCGGGGGAAGCTTTCTTT.

J is TRBJ1-1 and V is TRBV21-1. TRBV21-1 constitutes a pseudogene. This CDR3 is built from 14 residues. CDR3: CASSHAERDTEAFF. CDR3 in DNA: TGTGCCAGCAGCCACGCGGAACGGGACACTGAAGCTTTCTTT.

The CDR3 DNA reads TGTGCCAGCAGTTTATGGGCCGGCTCGAACACTGAAGCTTTCTTT. Translated, it gives CASSLWAGSNTEAFF. This sequence joins TRBV27 and TRBJ1-1; D call uncertain. There are 15 residues in the CDR3. V lost 1 base to trimming and J lost 1 base, with 10 bases between them. Germline values: CDR1 MNHEY, CDR2 SMNVEV (reference sequence).

The chain has TRBV11-2 and TRBJ2-2, with D uncertain. Trimming left V 1 base short and J 6 bases short, with 6 bases between. The germline V gene encodes CDR1 SGHAT and CDR2 FQNNGV. This CDR3 region has 13 residues. The chain's CDR3 is CASSLAVAGELFF. CDR3 DNA sequence: TGTGCCAGCAGCTTAGCGGTGGCCGGGGAGCTGTTTTTT.

The rearrangement links TRBV9 to TRBJ2-1; D gene uncertain. The CDR3 spans 14 residues. V shed 5 bases and J shed 4 bases, with 13 bases lying between them. The germline gives CDR1 SGDLS, CDR2 YYNGEE. The CDR3 DNA is TGTGCCAGCAGTAGCACCTTTCTATACAATGAGCAGTTCTTC. Amino acid sequence: CASSSTFLYNEQFF.

The chain combines TRBV28 with TRBJ2-1; 14 bases agree with TRBD2. This CDR3 has 20 residues. The ends lost 6 bases at V and 0 bases at J; junction bases unmatched: 13. Germline V gene sequence: CDR1 MDHEN, CDR2 SYDVKM. The CDR3 protein is CASRPRGLAGVWSSYNEQFF. CDR3 DNA: TGTGCCAGCAGGCCTAGGGGACTAGCGGGAGTGTGGAGCTCCTACAATGAGCAGTTCTTC.

V gene TRBV5-6 combines with J gene TRBJ2-1; no clear D. V was pared by 2 bases and J by 4 bases, with 22 bases between. Germline loops: CDR1 SGHDT, CDR2 YYEEEE. This CDR3 has 18 amino acids. CDR3 in amino acids: CASSFSFSASDGYNEQFF. Here the CDR3 DNA reads TGTGCCAGCAGCTTTAGTTTCTCTGCCAGCGACGGTTACAATGAGCAGTTCTTC.

This chain uses TRBV11-2 with TRBJ2-2; D possibly corresponds to TRBD1 (5 bases). Germline CDR1 SGHAT, CDR2 FQNNGV. Trimming left V 5 bases short and J 4 bases short, with 23 bases between. This CDR3 has 18 residues. The CDR3 reads CASSPHPSKGSRTGELFF. The CDR3 nucleotides read TGTGCCAGCAGCCCCCACCCGTCGAAGGGGTCTCGCACCGGGGAGCTGTTTTTT.

This chain connects TRBV7-9 to TRBJ1-1, with TRBD1 matching 11 bases. V lost 6 bases, J lost 8 bases, and 11 bases stayed unmatched. This CDR3 is built from 15 residues. Germline values: CDR1 SEHNR, CDR2 FQNEAQ (reference sequence). Here the CDR3 reads CASSYGQGAVLEAFF. DNA for the CDR3: TGTGCCAGCAGTTACGGACAGGGGGCCGTTCTCGAAGCTTTCTTT.

The chain links TRBV2 to TRBJ2-3; TRBD2 matches 7 bases. The trim removed 8 bases at V and 0 bases at J, leaving 5 bases unmatched. The CDR3 covers 14 residues. Germline loops: CDR1 SNHLY, CDR2 FYNNEI. The CDR3 bases are TGTGCCAGCCGCGGGAGTTCTAGCACAGATACGCAGTATTTT. Protein product: CASRGSSSTDTQYF.

The chain links TRBV6-5 to TRBJ2-2; D is undetermined. Deletions cut 0 bases from V and 1 base from J, with 9 bases between. Germline values: CDR1 MNHEY, CDR2 SVGAGI. CDR3 length equals 16 residues. CDR3 region: CASSYSLTGNTGELFF. The DNA of the CDR3 is TGTGCCAGCAGTTACTCCCTTACCGGGAACACCGGGGAGCTGTTTTTT.